This TCR beta chain is drawn from a study of T cell responses to AZD1222 COVID-19 vaccine. Study outcomes and limitations: The number of AZD1222 recipients seropositive at baseline was only six. No day 14 peak samples; only post-peak repertoires were characterized.

To note about this clone: Its antigen is not known.

The data were produced by immunoSEQ multiplex PCR, yet TCRdb's version contains in-frame clones alone and is incomplete. The repertoire holds 100,000 to 150,000 clones, more than 75% seen once, with about 4% in the top ten. Germline V CDR1 and CDR2: LGHNA, YNFKEQ. The CDR3 is 14 amino acids. Trimming took off 1 base at V and 3 bases at J, with 10 bases between the two ends. The starting material was peripheral blood, obtained 28 days after the second AZD1222 dose. The chain employs TRBV4-2 and TRBJ2-7; D gene uncertain. This TCR came from an adult who received the AZD1222 COVID-19 vaccine. The CDR3, as DNA: TGTGCCAGCAGCCAAGTTACGGATCACTACGAGCAGTACTTC. It codes for CASSQVTDHYEQYF.